This T cell receptor (beta chain) was retrieved from a study of T-cell memory formation after mild COVID-19. At the level of the study: TCR clusters were mostly donor specific. Findings and caveats of the study: Shrinking CD4+ clones resided mostly in CM and EM, and CD8+ ones in EMRA. There was a balanced CD4/CD8 profile in clones contracting day 15 to 85, and later expanders leaned CD4+.

This clonotype has more than one count but fewer than ten. Its antigen is undetermined. CDR3 size: 13 residues. The V gene's germline CDR1 is ENHRY and CDR2 SYGVKD. Trimming cost V 6 bases and J 5 bases; bases outside gene matches: 5. Each CDR3 protein is one row after TCRdb ran MiXCR on the 5' RACE reads. The sample includes around 65,000 distinct CDR3 sequences, roughly 9.9% of them seen just once. This TCR derives from a man between 18 and 29 years old who had mild COVID-19 (a few samples of this study predate the infection). Cell type and time point are not known. Sequencing was done on a sample of PBMCs or a T cell subset sorted from them (not recorded which). The chain couples TRBV10-3 to TRBJ1-2, with 8 bases that match TRBD1. The CDR3 region has the DNA TGTGCCATCAGGGACAGGGAAGATTATGGCTACACCTTC. Its protein product is CAIRDREDYGYTF.